The clone carrying this T cell receptor (beta chain) was observed many times. Its antigen is not known. Time point specified: pre-sensitization, week 0. Treatment specified: therapeutic diphenylcyclopropenone sensitization with weekly scalp DPC. Patch tests were applied only after blood draws. The sample comes from a study of human T cells and chemical hapten exposure. Findings of the study overall: As patch test score rose, PT1 expanded TCR counts tended to rise as well.

Each CDR3 protein gets one entry after TCRdb re-called the RACE reads with MiXCR. The table lists 300,000 to 450,000 distinct CDR3 sequences, around 5.5% of them singletons, with more than 8% in the top ten. This TCR was recovered from a woman in her late teens or twenties with alopecia areata. Some clones in this sample may be carry-over from other donors' samples. The sample was whole blood, taken in connection with sensitization to the hapten diphenylcyclopropenone (DPC).

CDR3 protein: CASSLARMRTDTQYF. As DNA, the CDR3 is TGTGCCAGCAGCTTAGCGCGGATGAGGACAGATACGCAGTATTTT. V and J are TRBV7-8 and TRBJ2-3, with unresolved D. The CDR3 extends over 15 amino acids. Per the germline V gene, CDR1 is SGHVS and CDR2 is FQNEAQ. Trimming took 0 bases from V and 3 from J, leaving 10 bases between them.